The 3 T cell receptor beta chains given below trace back to one sample, sequenced in a study of metastatic and nonmetastatic thyroid tumors. MiXCR re-clonotyped the PCR reads for TCRdb. The data show tens of thousands of clones, 20% seen once. Patients had received no treatment of any kind before thyroid surgery. What was sequenced was blood. All receptors derive from a female donor with papillary thyroid cancer or a benign thyroid nodule (not recorded which). Some clones in this sample may be carry-over from other donors' samples.

This clone was detected many times. J is TRBJ2-7 and V is TRBV18; D may match TRBD1 or TRBD2 (5 bases each). The CDR3 runs 13 residues. Per the germline V gene, CDR1 is KGHSH and CDR2 is LQKENI. Trimming took off 6 bases at V and 1 base at J, with 10 bases between the two ends. CDR3 DNA sequence: TGTGCCAGCTCCTTGGGGGTTTCCTACGAGCAGTACTTC. This encodes CASSLGVSYEQYF. The variable domain in full, with the rest retrieved from reference TRBV18 and TRBJ2-7, is NAGVMQNPRHLVRRRGQEARLRCSPMKGHSHVYWYRQLPEEGLKFMVYLQKENIIDESGMPKERFSAEFPKEGPSILRIQQVVRGDSAAYFCASSLGVSYEQYFGPGTRLTVT.

This clone was counted ten times or more. J is TRBJ2-7 and V is TRBV29-1; 14 nucleotides match TRBD2. CDR1 and CDR2 from the germline V gene are SQVTM and ANQGSEA. The CDR3 extends over 14 amino acids. V was clipped by 6 bases and J by 5 bases; unmatched bases: 6. The CDR3 here is CSVGGTSGRNEQYF. The CDR3 DNA follows: TGCAGCGTGGGGGGGACTAGCGGGAGAAACGAGCAGTACTTC.

Many counts were recorded for this clone. The V call is TRBV5-6, the J call TRBJ2-3; 12 bases agree with TRBD2. V lost 2 bases, J lost 3 bases, and 7 bases stayed unmatched. Germline CDR1 reads SGHDT; CDR2 reads YYEEEE. CDR3 size: 17 residues. The CDR3 DNA reads as TGTGCCAGCAGCTTATTGACTAGCGGGAGACGGACAGATACGCAGTATTTT. Amino acid sequence: CASSLLTSGRRTDTQYF.